The source of this T cell receptor beta chain is a study of T cells after yellow fever vaccination. TCRdb reprocessed the 5' RACE reads via MiXCR and lists one record per CDR3 protein. The table records 500,000 to 550,000 distinct CDR3 sequences, 21% of them present only once. The CDR3 has 15 residues. Germline-derived CDR1 and CDR2 are MDHEN and SYDVKM. J was trimmed by 5 bases and V by 5 bases; bases with no gene match: 9. This clonotype was observed a few times. Sequencing was performed on PBMCs, taken 21 days after the first yellow fever vaccination. The V gene is TRBV28, the J gene TRBJ1-1, with TRBD1 identical over 9 bases. The sequence came from a man aged 18 to 30 who received the YFV17D yellow fever vaccine. The CDR3 spells CASSPRTGVGTEAFF. DNA for the CDR3: TGTGCCAGCAGTCCACGGACAGGGGTAGGAACTGAAGCTTTCTTT.